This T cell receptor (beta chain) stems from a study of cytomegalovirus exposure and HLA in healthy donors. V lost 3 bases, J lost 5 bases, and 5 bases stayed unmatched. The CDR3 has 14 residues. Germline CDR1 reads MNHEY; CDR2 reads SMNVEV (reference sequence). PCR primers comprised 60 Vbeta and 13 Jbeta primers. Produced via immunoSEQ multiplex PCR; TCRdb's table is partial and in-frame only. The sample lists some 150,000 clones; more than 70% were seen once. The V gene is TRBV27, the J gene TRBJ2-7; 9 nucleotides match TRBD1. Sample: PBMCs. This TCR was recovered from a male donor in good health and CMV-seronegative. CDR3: CASSLGQGKDEQYF. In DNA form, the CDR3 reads TGTGCCAGCAGTTTGGGACAGGGCAAAGACGAGCAGTACTTC.